This T cell receptor beta chain was found in a study of blood T cell repertoires in COVID-19. Turning to the study itself: Whether acute or convalescent, the COVID-19 samples came from the United States, Italy and Spain.

V shed 1 base and J 8 bases; nucleotides not matched to a gene: 8. Germline V lookup: CDR1 MDHEN, CDR2 SYDVKM. This CDR3 comprises 15 residues. Per the authors' pipeline: Estimation of nucleated cell counts was performed using reference gene primer amplification. Produced via immunoSEQ multiplex PCR; TCRdb's table is partial and in-frame only. From that table come the V and J calls and clone size; the DNA was used to work out D and trimming. The sample contains roughly 150,000 clones, approximately 80% of which appear only once. The material sequenced was peripheral blood. The sequence was collected from a woman of 80 years or more with COVID-19, enrolled during active disease. The V and J genes are TRBV28 and TRBJ1-2; 9 positions agree with TRBD1. The CDR3 DNA follows: TGTGCCAGCAGTTTATTGCCCGGGACAGGGAAAGGCTACACCTTC. It encodes CASSLLPGTGKGYTF.